These 24 T cell receptor beta chains came from one sample sequenced in a study of esophageal squamous cell carcinoma under preoperative chemotherapy. Time point given: after preoperative PTX-NDP chemotherapy. TCRdb redid the calling of the PCR reads with MiXCR, one entry per CDR3 protein. The data contain 34,000 or so distinct CDR3 sequences, 50% to 60% of them singletons. This material was collected from a patient given preoperative chemotherapy. The receptors shown here come from a human donor with esophageal squamous cell carcinoma. The donor label of this sample is uncertain.

This sequence joins TRBV7-2 and TRBJ2-4; possibly TRBD1 for D (5 bases). Matching the DNA end better, TRBJ2-5 makes the J call doubtful. Looked up from germline, CDR1 is SGHTA and CDR2 is FQGNSA. This CDR3 is 14 amino acids long. CDR3: CAGLQGRRQETQYF. CDR3 nucleotides: TGTGCGGGGCTCCAAGGCCGCAGGCAAGAGACCCAGTACTTC.

In its sample, this clonotype was seen a few times. The chain has TRBV7-2 and TRBJ2-3; TRBD2 aligns across 13 bases. The CDR3 totals 16 residues. Trimming cost V 4 bases and J 3 bases; bases outside gene matches: 4. CDR1 is SGHTA and CDR2 is FQGNSA in the germline V gene. As DNA, the CDR3 is TGTGCCAGCAGCTCCGGACTAGCGGGGGCTACAGATACGCAGTATTTT. It codes for CASSSGLAGATDTQYF.

The table lists this clonotype with a few counts. J is TRBJ2-3 and V is TRBV7-2, with 7 positions matching TRBD1. V was clipped by 1 base and J by 3 bases; unmatched bases: 4. Germline-derived CDR1 and CDR2 are SGHTA and FQGNSA. The CDR3 is 15 amino acids. CDR3 sequence: CASSLDRGGTDTQYF. Here the CDR3 DNA reads TGTGCCAGCAGCTTAGACAGGGGCGGGACAGATACGCAGTATTTT.

This clonotype was counted ten times or more. The V and J genes are TRBV10-3 and TRBJ2-1; 7 nucleotides line up with TRBD1. The CDR3 loop spans 14 amino acids. V gave up 6 bases and J gave up 5 bases; unmatched junction bases: 7. Germline CDR1 and CDR2: ENHRY and SYGVKD. The CDR3, as DNA: TGTGCCATCAGGGATAGGACAGGAGACAATGAGCAGTTCTTC. Residues: CAIRDRTGDNEQFF.

This clonotype was recorded at least ten times. CDR3 nucleotide sequence: TGTGCCAGTAGTATCGGCGGGGTAAGGCAGACCCAGTACTTC. Amino acids: CASSIGGVRQTQYF. V is TRBV19 and J is TRBJ2-5, with TRBD2 as a possible D gene (6 bases). The germline V and J ends were trimmed by 3 bases and 6 bases, with 14 bases remaining between them. There are 14 residues in the CDR3. Germline lookup yields CDR1 LNHDA and CDR2 SQIVND (reference sequence).

With regard to this clonotype: One junction end does not reproduce the germline sequence, and a read error may be involved. The rearrangement uses TRBV6-1 and TRBJ2-4, with TRBD2 identical over 8 bases. This CDR3 has 16 amino acids. Germline CDR1 is MNHNS and CDR2 is SASEGT. The CDR3 reads CASSVSGGCAKNTQYF. As DNA, the CDR3 is TGTGCCAGCAGTGTATCGGGGGGGTGTGCCAAAAACACGCAGTATTTC.

The chain links TRBV11-2 to TRBJ2-3; the match to TRBD2 covers 9 bases. This CDR3 contains 15 residues. Germline loops: CDR1 SGHAT, CDR2 FQNNGV. Trimming removed 4 bases from V and 3 bases from J; junction bases left unmatched: 5. Written as DNA, the CDR3 is TGTGCCAGCAGCTATGGGACTAGCCCGACAGATACGCAGTATTTT. Amino acid sequence: CASSYGTSPTDTQYF.

This clonotype was detected many times. The chain couples TRBV4-3 to TRBJ2-1, with D perhaps matching TRBD1 or TRBD2 (6 bases each). V lost 1 base and J 5 bases, leaving 21 bases between the germline ends. CDR3 size: 18 residues. CDR1 is LGHNA and CDR2 is YSLEER in the germline V gene. In nucleotides, the CDR3 is TGCGCCAGCAGCCAAGGGGGGGCAGGGATGGGGTCCAACAATGAGCAGTTCTTC. Translated, it gives CASSQGGAGMGSNNEQFF.

About this clonotype: A junction end diverges from the germline sequence, so it may reflect a read error. The CDR3 sequence: CASSRLGAANTDKLYF. The CDR3 coding sequence is TGTGCCAGCAGCCGCCTAGGGGCTGCAAACACCGATAAGCTGTATTTT. V gene TRBV7-8 combines with J gene TRBJ2-2, with D tentatively TRBD1 (5 bases). The CDR3 is made up of 16 amino acids. Germline assignment: CDR1 SGHVS and CDR2 FQNEAQ.

This clonotype was detected many times. This chain connects TRBV6-2 or TRBV6-3 to TRBJ2-5; 8 bases line up with TRBD2. The CDR3 consists of 14 residues. Germline trimming cut 5 bases from V and 5 bases from J; bases unmatched to any gene: 7. CDR1 and CDR2 from the germline V gene are MNHEY and SVGEGT. CDR3 amino acids: CASSPGLAGETQYF. The CDR3, as DNA: TGTGCCAGCAGTCCAGGACTAGCAGGGGAGACCCAGTACTTC.

For this clonotype: A read error is likely, as this CDR3 ends without the conserved phenylalanine or tryptophan. V and J are TRBV7-2 and TRBJ2-5, with TRBD2 matching 8 bases. The DNA end lines up better with TRBJ2-1; the J call may be wrong. The germline CDR1 and CDR2 sequences are SGHTA and FQGNSA. This CDR3 region has 14 residues. CDR3 sequence: CASSSTGGPGEQFL. DNA of the CDR3: TGTGCCAGCAGCTCGACGGGAGGGCCGGGTGAGCAGTTCCTC.

This clonotype was observed a single time. V and J are TRBV20-1 and TRBJ2-3, with 7 bases identical to TRBD1. CDR1 is DFQATT, CDR2 SNEGSKA, per germline (reference sequence). J was trimmed by 2 bases and V by 4 bases; bases with no gene match: 6. This CDR3 spans 14 amino acids. The CDR3 DNA reads TGCAGTGCTATCGGACAGGCGTTCACAGATACGCAGTATTTT. This codes for CSAIGQAFTDTQYF.

V usage is TRBV6-1 and J usage is TRBJ1-2; D unresolved. The germline V gene encodes CDR1 MNHNS and CDR2 SASEGT. The germline V and J ends were trimmed by 5 bases and 2 bases, with 12 bases remaining between them. The CDR3 consists of 14 residues. CDR3 DNA: TGTGCCAGCAGTCCTCGGGCAGCCAACTATGGCTACACCTTC. Protein product: CASSPRAANYGYTF.

The chain recombines TRBV27 with TRBJ2-3; D may be TRBD1 (6 bases). Judging by the DNA end, TRBJ2-5 fits better; the J call may be wrong. There are 16 residues in the CDR3. From germline, CDR1 is MNHEY and CDR2 SMNVEV (reference sequence). This CDR3 reads CASGAMGACGPETQYF. Written as DNA, the CDR3 is TGTGCCAGCGGGGCAATGGGGGCGTGTGGCCCAGAGACCCAGTACTTC.

This CDR3 is CAGSGGRATDTQYF. The CDR3 nucleotides read TGTGCGGGCAGCGGGGGTCGAGCGACAGATACGCAGTATTTT. The rearrangement links TRBV6-1 to TRBJ2-3; 8 positions match TRBD2. The CDR3 spans 14 residues. Germline V CDR1 and CDR2: MNHNS, SASEGT.

A remark on this clonotype: Germline is not matched at one junction end, which may reflect a read error. The chain has TRBV7-8 and TRBJ2-3; tentative D call: TRBD2 (7 bases). The CDR3 consists of 16 residues. Germline lookup yields CDR1 SGHVS and CDR2 FQNEAQ. CDR3 in DNA: TGTGCCAGCAGCAACCTGGGGGGGGGGCCCGAAGATATTCAGTACTTT. It translates to CASSNLGGGPEDIQYF. Complete variable domain (other parts from reference TRBV7-8 and TRBJ2-3): GAGVSQSPRYKVAKRGQDVALRCDPISGHVSLFWYQQALGQGPEFLTYFQNEAQLDKSGLPSDRFFAERPEGSVSTLKIQRTQQEDSAVYLCASSNLGGGPEDIQYFGPGTRLTVL.

The table lists this clonotype with a count of one. V usage is TRBV4-2 and J usage is TRBJ1-1, with 8 bases matching TRBD1. The CDR3 loop spans 15 amino acids. Germline V CDR1 and CDR2: LGHNA, YNFKEQ. With 2 bases clipped from V and 8 bases from J, the junction kept 10 bases outside the gene matches. The CDR3 loop reads CASSQPPEQGGEAFF. Written as DNA, the CDR3 is TGTGCCAGCAGCCAACCTCCGGAACAGGGGGGGGAAGCTTTCTTT.

Remarks on this clonotype: A clone one base away is much larger, so this may be a read error. The rearrangement links TRBV27 to TRBJ2-5; TRBD2 matches 8 bases. V lost 5 bases, J lost 11 bases, and 13 bases stayed unmatched. This CDR3 contains 14 residues. Germline CDR1 reads MNHEY; CDR2 reads SMNVEV (reference sequence). CDR3 sequence reads: CASSAGGTYNEQYF. The DNA of the CDR3 is TGTGCCAGCAGTGCGGGAGGAACCTACAATGAGCAGTACTTC.

To note about this clonotype: The germline gene is not matched at one end of the junction; a read error may be the cause. The chain is built from TRBV27 and TRBJ2-3; D is undetermined. Germline V CDR1 and CDR2: MNHEY, SMNVEV (reference sequence). The CDR3 sequence is 11 residues long. The CDR3 DNA sequence: TGTGCCGGGCATAACCGAGATACCCAGTATTTT. Translated: CAGHNRDTQYF.

The sample holds many counts of this clonotype. The gene calls are TRBV7-2 and TRBJ2-1; possible D gene TRBD2, 6 bases. CDR1 and CDR2 from the germline V gene are SGHTA and FQGNSA. CDR3 length equals 14 residues. V was trimmed by 4 bases and J by 11 bases, leaving 18 bases between them. DNA for the CDR3: TGTGCCAGCAGCTCCCGGGACTCCCGGCTCCAGCAGTTCTTC. This codes for CASSSRDSRLQQFF.

The V call is TRBV19, the J call TRBJ2-3; no clear D. Germline assignment: CDR1 LNHDA and CDR2 SQIVND (reference sequence). The CDR3 is 14 residues long. Trimming removed 9 bases at V and 6 bases at J, with 19 bases between. CDR3 coding DNA: TGTGCCAGCGCCTTAGGACCACGGGTGGATACGCAGTATTTT. Translated, it gives CASALGPRVDTQYF.

In this sample, this clonotype turned up many times. This chain uses TRBV5-6 with TRBJ2-3; a possible D gene is TRBD2 (6 bases). Per germline, CDR1 SGHDT and CDR2 YYEEEE. This CDR3 has 16 amino acids. Trimming stripped 4 bases from V and 0 bases from J, with 15 bases between. The DNA for the CDR3 is TGTGCCAGCAGCACACGGGGGAGAACTAGCACAGATACGCAGTATTTT. The encoded protein is CASSTRGRTSTDTQYF.

This clonotype was seen at least ten times. This chain uses TRBV27 with TRBJ2-1; 8 bases match TRBD1. The CDR3 has 14 amino acids. Losses at the gene ends were 4 bases for V and 10 bases for J; bases not matched to a gene: 9. Germline CDR1 reads MNHEY; CDR2 reads SMNVEV (reference sequence). The CDR3 DNA reads as TGTGCCAGCAGTTGGGACAGGTTCTCCTACGAGCAGTTCTTC. Translating it yields CASSWDRFSYEQFF.

The CDR3 loop reads CASSLSRVDTGELFF. DNA for the CDR3: TGTGCCAGCAGTTTATCCCGGGTTGACACCGGGGAGCTGTTTTTT. The V and J genes are TRBV27 and TRBJ2-2; D call uncertain. CDR3 length equals 15 residues. Germline V gene sequence: CDR1 MNHEY, CDR2 SMNVEV (reference sequence). V dropped 0 bases and J dropped 3 bases, with 8 bases sitting between them.